The clone carrying this T cell receptor (beta chain) was detected once. Antigen specificity is unknown. V was clipped by 3 bases and J by 1 base, with 9 bases between them. Germline V gene data show CDR1 as PRHDT and CDR2 as FYEKMQ (reference sequence). The length of the CDR3 is 14 residues. TCRdb keeps only in-frame clones here, not all; method: immunoSEQ multiplex PCR. In the table there are roughly 140,000 clones, about 91% of which are singletons. The data were obtained in a study of T cell responses to AZD1222 COVID-19 vaccine. About the study: Some second doses came at about 4 weeks and others at about 12 weeks; these were pooled. Study-level findings and limits: Baseline seropositivity occurred in only six AZD1222 recipients. Donors skewed white British and female; clonal diversity was possibly underestimated. Along spike, vaccine-associated CD4 TCRs were found throughout, with dominance at 160-218 and 743-854.

The chain is built from TRBV13 and TRBJ2-5; D perhaps matches TRBD2 (6 bases). This TCR was recovered from an adult in good health. The sequenced sample was peripheral blood, obtained on day 0 of AZD1222 vaccination. In DNA, the CDR3 is TGTGCCAGCAGCTTCCCGGGACTCCAAGAGACCCAGTACTTC. Its translation is CASSFPGLQETQYF.